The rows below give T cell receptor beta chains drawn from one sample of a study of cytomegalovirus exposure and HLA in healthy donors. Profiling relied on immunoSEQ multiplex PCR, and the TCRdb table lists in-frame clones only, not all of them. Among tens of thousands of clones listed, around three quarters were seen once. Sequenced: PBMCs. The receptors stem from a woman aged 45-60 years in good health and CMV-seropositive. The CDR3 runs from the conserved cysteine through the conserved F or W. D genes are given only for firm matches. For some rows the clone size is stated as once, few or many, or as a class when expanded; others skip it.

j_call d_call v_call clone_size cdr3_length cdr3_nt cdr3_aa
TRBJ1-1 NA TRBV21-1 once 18 TGTGCCAGCAGCAACCTCCCCGACAGGGACAACATGAACACTGAAGCTTTCTTT CASSNLPDRDNMNTEAFF
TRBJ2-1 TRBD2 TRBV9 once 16 TGTGCCAGCAGCGTAGAGCGGGGGGGATCCTACAATGAGCAGTTCTTC CASSVERGGSYNEQFF
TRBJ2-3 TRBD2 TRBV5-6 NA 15 TGTGCCAGCAGCTTGGCGGCGGGAGCTGCAGATACGCAGTATTTT CASSLAAGAADTQYF
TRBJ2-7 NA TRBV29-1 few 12 TGCAGCGTTGGGGACACCACCTACGAGCAGTACTTC CSVGDTTYEQYF
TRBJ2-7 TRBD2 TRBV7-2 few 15 TGTGCCAGCACACTACCTAGCGGGAAATCGTACGAGCAGTACTTC CASTLPSGKSYEQYF
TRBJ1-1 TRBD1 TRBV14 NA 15 TGTGCCAGCAGCCCCAGGGGGCTTGGGAGTACTGAAGCTTTCTTT CASSPRGLGSTEAFF
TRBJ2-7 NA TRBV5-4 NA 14 TGTGCCAGCAGCTTAGCCGAACAGGGCGACGAGCAGTACTTC CASSLAEQGDEQYF
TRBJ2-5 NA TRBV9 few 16 TGTGCCAGCACTGAGTCTCAAACAGGCCCTCAAGAGACCCAGTACTTC CASTESQTGPQETQYF
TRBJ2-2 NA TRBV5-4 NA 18 TGTGCCAGCAGCTTGAACCGGGGCTCCGGGCGGGGCACCGGGGAGCTGTTTTTT CASSLNRGSGRGTGELFF
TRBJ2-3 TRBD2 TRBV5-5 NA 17 TGTGCCAGCAGCTTATTAGCGGGGGGGACTCGCACAGATACGCAGTATTTT CASSLLAGGTRTDTQYF
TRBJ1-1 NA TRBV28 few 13 TGTGCCAGCGGGCGGGGGGACATAATTGAAGCTTTCTTT CASGRGDIIEAFF
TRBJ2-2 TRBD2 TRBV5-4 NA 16 TGTGCCAGCAGCCCCGGGGGGACCGCGAACACCGGGGAGCTGTTTTTT CASSPGGTANTGELFF
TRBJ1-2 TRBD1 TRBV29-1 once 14 TGCAGCGTTGAATTTATGACAGGGCGCTATGGCTACACCTTC CSVEFMTGRYGYTF
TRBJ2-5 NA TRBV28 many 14 TGTGCCAGCAGTTTAGGTCAGTTGTCAGAGACCCAGTACTTC CASSLGQLSETQYF
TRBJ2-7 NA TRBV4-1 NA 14 TGCGCCAGCAGCCAAGAAGGACACCCCTACGAGCAGTACTTC CASSQEGHPYEQYF
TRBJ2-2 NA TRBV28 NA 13 TGTGCCAGCATCGGGATGAACACCGGGGAGCTGTTTTTT CASIGMNTGELFF
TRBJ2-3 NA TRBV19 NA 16 TGTGCCAGTAGTATAGATGCAGGGGCGCAGGCAGATACGCAGTATTTT CASSIDAGAQADTQYF
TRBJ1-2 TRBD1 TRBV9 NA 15 TGTGCCAGCAGCGTCGGGACAGATGGTGGCTATGGCTACACCTTC CASSVGTDGGYGYTF
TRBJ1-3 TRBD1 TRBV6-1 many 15 TGTGCCAGCAGGGGGGACAGGGCGGGTGGAAACACCATATATTTT CASRGDRAGGNTIYF
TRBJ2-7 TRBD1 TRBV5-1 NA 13 TGCGCCAGCAGCTGGGACAGGGCCTACGAGCAGTACTTC CASSWDRAYEQYF
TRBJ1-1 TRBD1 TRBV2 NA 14 TGTGCCAGCAGTGCCGGGACAGGGTACACTGAAGCTTTCTTT CASSAGTGYTEAFF
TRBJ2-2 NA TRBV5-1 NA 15 TGCGCCAGCAGCTTGGTGCCGGGGAACACCGGGGAGCTGTTTTTT CASSLVPGNTGELFF
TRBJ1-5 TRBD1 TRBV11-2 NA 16 TGTGCCAGCAGCCCAGGGACAGGGGACAGCAATCAGCCCCAGCATTTT CASSPGTGDSNQPQHF
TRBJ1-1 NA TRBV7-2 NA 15 TGTGCCAGCAGCCCCGGATCGGGGATGAACACTGAAGCTTTCTTT CASSPGSGMNTEAFF
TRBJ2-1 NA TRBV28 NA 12 TGTGCCAGCAGTTTGGGGGGCAATGAGCAGTTCTTC CASSLGGNEQFF
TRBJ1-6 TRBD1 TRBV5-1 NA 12 TGCGCCAGCAGCTTACAGGGGGATCGCCTCCACTTT CASSLQGDRLHF
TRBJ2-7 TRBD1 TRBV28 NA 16 TGTGCCAGCAGACTACTGGGACAGGATAATCGCTACGAGCAGTACTTC CASRLLGQDNRYEQYF
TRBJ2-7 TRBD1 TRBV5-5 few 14 TGTGCCAGCAGCTTCGGGGACAGGAGCTACGAGCAGTACTTC CASSFGDRSYEQYF
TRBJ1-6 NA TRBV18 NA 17 TGTGCCAGCTCACCACGGGAACCAGGGGACTATAATTCACCCCTCCACTTT CASSPREPGDYNSPLHF
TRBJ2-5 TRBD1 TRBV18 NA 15 TGTGCCAGCTCATTACCGGGACAGGGGAAAGAGACCCAGTACTTC CASSLPGQGKETQYF
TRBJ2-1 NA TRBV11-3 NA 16 TGTGCCAGCAGCTTAAAAACAGAGAGCTCCTACAATGAGCAGTTCTTC CASSLKTESSYNEQFF
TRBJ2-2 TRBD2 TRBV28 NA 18 TGTGCCAGCATCACACACATGGGGGGGACTAGCACCTCCGGGGAGCTGTTTTTT CASITHMGGTSTSGELFF
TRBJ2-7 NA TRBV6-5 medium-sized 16 TGTGCCAGCAGTTACCAGGATGACAGCCCATCCTACGAGCAGTACTTC CASSYQDDSPSYEQYF